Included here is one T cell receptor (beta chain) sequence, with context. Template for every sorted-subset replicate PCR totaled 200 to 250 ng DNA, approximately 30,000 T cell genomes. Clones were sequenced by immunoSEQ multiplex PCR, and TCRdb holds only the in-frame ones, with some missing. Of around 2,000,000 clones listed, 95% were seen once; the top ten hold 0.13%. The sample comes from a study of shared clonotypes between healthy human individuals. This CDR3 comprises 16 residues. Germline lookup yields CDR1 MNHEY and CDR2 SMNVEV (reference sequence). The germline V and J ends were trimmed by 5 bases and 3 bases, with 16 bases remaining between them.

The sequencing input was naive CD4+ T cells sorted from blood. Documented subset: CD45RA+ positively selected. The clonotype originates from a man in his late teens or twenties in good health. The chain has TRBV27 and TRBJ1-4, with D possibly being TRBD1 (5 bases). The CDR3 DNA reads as TGTGCCAGCAGTCTACGTCTCGGGGGGGCTAATGAAAAACTGTTTTTT. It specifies CASSLRLGGANEKLFF.